The clone carrying this TCR beta chain was seen a few times. This record belongs to a study of response to subunit inactivated influenza vaccine. TCRdb re-derived calls from the RT-PCR reads in MiXCR, one entry per CDR3 protein. The data show under 200,000 distinct CDR3 sequences, about 10% seen once. Germline CDR1 reads SQVTM; CDR2 reads ANQGSEA. The CDR3 consists of 16 residues. V shed 0 bases and J shed 5 bases, with 18 bases lying between them. This clonotype was sampled from a man between 50 and 69 years old who received an inactivated influenza vaccine. The specimen comprised CD8+ T cells sorted from PBMCs, sampled roughly 24 months after vaccination. This rearrangement joins TRBV29-1 to TRBJ2-3; TRBD2 is a possible D gene (5 bases). CDR3 region: CSVEDGPELRGDTQYF. CDR3 nucleotide sequence: TGCAGCGTTGAAGATGGTCCGGAGCTACGGGGAGATACGCAGTATTTT.